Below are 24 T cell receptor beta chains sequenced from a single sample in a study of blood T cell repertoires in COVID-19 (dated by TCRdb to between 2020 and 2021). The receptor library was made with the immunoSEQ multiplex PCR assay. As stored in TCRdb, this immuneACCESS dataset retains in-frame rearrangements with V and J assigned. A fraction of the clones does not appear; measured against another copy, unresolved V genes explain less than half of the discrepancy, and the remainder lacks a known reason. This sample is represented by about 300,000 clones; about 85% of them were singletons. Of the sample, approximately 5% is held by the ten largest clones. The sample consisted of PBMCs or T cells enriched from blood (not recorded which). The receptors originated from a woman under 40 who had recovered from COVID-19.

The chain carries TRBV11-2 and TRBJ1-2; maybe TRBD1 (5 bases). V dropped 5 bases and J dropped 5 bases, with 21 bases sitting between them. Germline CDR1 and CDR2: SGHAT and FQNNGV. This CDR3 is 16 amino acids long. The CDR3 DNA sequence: TGTGCCAGCAGCCCGCGTTGGGGACTCCGGACGTATGGCTACACCTTC. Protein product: CASSPRWGLRTYGYTF.

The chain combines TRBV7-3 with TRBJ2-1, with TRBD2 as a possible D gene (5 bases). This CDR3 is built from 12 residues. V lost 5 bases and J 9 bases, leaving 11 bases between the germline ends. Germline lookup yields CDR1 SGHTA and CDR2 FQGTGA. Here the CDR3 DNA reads TGTGCCAGCAGCCCGCGGGTGGGTGAGCAGTTCTTC. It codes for CASSPRVGEQFF.

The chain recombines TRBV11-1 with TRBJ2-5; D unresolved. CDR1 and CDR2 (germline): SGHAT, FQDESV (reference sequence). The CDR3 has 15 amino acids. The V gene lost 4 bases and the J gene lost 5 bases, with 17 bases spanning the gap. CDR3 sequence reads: CASSSLALIGETQYF. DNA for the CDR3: TGTGCCAGCAGCTCCCTGGCCCTAATCGGGGAGACCCAGTACTTC.

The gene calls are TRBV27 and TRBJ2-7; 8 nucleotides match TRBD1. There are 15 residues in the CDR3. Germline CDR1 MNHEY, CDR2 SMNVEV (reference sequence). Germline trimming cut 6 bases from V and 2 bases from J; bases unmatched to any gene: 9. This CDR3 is CASSPRQGSPYEQYF. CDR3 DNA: TGTGCCAGCAGCCCTAGACAGGGGTCCCCCTACGAGCAGTACTTC.

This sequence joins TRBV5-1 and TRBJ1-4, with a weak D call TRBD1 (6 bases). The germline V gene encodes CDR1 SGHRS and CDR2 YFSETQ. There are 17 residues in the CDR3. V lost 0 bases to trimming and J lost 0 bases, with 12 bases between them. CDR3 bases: TGCGCCAGCAGCTTGGAGCCAGGGGATGCAACTAATGAAAAACTGTTTTTT. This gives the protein CASSLEPGDATNEKLFF.

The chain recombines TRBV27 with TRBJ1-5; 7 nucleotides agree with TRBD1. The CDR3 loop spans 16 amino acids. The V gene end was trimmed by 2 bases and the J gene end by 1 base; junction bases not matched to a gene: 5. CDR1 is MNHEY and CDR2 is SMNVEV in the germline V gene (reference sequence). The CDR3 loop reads CASSLLGGASNQPQHF. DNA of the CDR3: TGTGCCAGCAGTTTACTAGGGGGCGCGAGCAATCAGCCCCAGCATTTT.

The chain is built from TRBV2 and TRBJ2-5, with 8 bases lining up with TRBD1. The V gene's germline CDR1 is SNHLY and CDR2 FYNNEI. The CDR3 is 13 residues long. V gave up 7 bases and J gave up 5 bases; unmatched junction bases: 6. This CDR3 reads CASKPGGSETQYF. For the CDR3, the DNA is TGTGCCAGCAAACCAGGGGGCTCGGAGACCCAGTACTTC. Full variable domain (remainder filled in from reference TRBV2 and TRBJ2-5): EPEVTQTPSHQVTQMGQEVILRCVPISNHLYFYWYRQILGQKVEFLVSFYNNEISEKSEIFDDQFSVERPDGSNFTLKIRSTKLEDSAMYFCASKPGGSETQYFGPGTRLLVL.

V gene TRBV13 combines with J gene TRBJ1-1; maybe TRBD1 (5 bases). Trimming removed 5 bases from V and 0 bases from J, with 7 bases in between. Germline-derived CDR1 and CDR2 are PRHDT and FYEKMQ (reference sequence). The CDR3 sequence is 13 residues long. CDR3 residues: CASSETVNTEAFF. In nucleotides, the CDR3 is TGTGCCAGCAGCGAGACAGTGAACACTGAAGCTTTCTTT.

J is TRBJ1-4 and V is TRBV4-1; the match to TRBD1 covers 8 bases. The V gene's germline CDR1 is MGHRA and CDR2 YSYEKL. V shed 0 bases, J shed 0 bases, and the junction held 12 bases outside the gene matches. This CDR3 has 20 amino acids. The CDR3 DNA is TGCGCCAGCAGCCAAGATGGGACCCGGGGACAGGCTGCAACTAATGAAAAACTGTTTTTT. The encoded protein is CASSQDGTRGQAATNEKLFF.

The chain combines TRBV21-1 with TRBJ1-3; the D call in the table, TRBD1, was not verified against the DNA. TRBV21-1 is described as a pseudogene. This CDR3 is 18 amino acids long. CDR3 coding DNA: TGTGCCAGCAGCAAAGCGCTTTACAGGCTAGTCTCTGGAAACACCATATATTTT. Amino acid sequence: CASSKALYRLVSGNTIYF.

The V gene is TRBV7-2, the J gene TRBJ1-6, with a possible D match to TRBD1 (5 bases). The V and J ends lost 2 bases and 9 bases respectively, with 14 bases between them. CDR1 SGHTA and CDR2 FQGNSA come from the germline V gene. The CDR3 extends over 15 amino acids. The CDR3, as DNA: TGTGCCAGCAGCTTATTGGGGCAGGGAGGTTCACCCCTCCACTTT. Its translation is CASSLLGQGGSPLHF.

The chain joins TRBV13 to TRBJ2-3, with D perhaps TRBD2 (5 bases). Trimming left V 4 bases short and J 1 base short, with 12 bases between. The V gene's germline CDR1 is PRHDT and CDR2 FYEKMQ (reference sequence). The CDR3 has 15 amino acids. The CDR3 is CASSSGSGGTDTQYF. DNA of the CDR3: TGTGCCAGCAGCTCTGGGTCCGGGGGCACAGATACGCAGTATTTT. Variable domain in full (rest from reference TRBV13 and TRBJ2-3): AAGVIQSPRHLIKEKRETATLKCYPIPRHDTVYWYQQGPGQDPQFLISFYEKMQSDKGSIPDRFSAQQFSDYHSELNMSSLELGDSALYFCASSSGSGGTDTQYFGPGTRLTVL.

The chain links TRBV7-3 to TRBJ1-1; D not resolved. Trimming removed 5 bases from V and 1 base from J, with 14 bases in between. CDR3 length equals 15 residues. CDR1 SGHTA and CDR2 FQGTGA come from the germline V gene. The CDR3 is CASSREGHTNTEAFF. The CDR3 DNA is TGTGCCAGCAGCCGAGAGGGTCATACGAACACTGAAGCTTTCTTT.

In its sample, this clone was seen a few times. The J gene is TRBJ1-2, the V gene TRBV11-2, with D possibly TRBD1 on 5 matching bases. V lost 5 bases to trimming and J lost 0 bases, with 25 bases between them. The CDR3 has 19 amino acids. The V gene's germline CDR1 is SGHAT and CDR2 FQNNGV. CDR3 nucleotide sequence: TGTGCCAGCAGCGCATTAGGGGTCGCACCACCTCCCCCTAACTATGGCTACACCTTC. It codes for CASSALGVAPPPPNYGYTF.

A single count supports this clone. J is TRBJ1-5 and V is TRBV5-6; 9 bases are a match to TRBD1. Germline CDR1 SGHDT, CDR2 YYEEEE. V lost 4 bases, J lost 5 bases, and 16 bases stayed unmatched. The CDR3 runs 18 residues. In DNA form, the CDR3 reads TGTGCCAGCAGCCCATGGGACAGGGCGGAGCGGGGTGATCAGCCCCAGCATTTT. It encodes CASSPWDRAERGDQPQHF.

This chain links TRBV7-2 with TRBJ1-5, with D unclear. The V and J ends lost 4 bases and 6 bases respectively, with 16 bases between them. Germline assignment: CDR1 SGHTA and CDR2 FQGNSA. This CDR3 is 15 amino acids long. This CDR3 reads CASSSASGSGQPQHF. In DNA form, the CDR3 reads TGTGCCAGCAGCTCAGCCTCGGGGTCGGGTCAGCCCCAGCATTTT.

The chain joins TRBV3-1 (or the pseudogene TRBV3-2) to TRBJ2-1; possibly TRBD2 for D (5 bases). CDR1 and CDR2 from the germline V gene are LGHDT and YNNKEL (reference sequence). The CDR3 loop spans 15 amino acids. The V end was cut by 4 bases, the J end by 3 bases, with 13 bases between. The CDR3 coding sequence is TGTGCCAGCAGCCCAGCTGGCGGACTCTACAATGAGCAGTTCTTC. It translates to CASSPAGGLYNEQFF.

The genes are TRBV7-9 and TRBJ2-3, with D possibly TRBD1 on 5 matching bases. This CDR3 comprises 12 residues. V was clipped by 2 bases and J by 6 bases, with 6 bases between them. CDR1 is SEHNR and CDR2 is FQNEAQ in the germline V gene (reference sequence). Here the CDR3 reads CASSLSGDTQYF. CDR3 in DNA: TGTGCCAGCAGCTTATCAGGGGATACGCAGTATTTT.

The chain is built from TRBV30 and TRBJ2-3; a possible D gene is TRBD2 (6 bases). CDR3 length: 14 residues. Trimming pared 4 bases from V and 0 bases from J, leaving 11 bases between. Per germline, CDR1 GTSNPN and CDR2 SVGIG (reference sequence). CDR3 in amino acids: CAWTGTSSTDTQYF. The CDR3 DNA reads TGTGCCTGGACCGGGACTTCTAGCACAGATACGCAGTATTTT.

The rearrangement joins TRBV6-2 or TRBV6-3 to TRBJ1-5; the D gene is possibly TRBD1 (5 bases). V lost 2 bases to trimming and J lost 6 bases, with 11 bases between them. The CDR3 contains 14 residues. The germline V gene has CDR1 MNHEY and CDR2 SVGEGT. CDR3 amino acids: CASSYTGSTQPQHF. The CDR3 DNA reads TGTGCCAGCAGTTACACAGGTTCCACTCAGCCCCAGCATTTT.

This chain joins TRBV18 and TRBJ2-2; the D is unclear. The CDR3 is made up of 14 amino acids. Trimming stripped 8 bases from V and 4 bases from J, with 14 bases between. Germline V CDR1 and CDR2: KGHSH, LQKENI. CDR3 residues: CASPEQTGTGELFF. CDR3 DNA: TGTGCCAGCCCAGAGCAAACGGGCACCGGGGAGCTGTTTTTT.

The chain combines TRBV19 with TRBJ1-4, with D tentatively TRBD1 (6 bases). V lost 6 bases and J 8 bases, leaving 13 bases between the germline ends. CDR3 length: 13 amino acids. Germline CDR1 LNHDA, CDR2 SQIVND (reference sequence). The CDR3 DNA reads TGTGCCAGTAGACGGGGGGCTTGGGAAAAACTGTTTTTT. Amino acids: CASRRGAWEKLFF.

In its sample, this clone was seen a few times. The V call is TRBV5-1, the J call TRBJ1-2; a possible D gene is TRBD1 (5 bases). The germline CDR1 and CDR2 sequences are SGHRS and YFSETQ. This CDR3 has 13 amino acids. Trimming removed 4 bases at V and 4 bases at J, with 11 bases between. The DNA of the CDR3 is TGCGCCAGCAGCCCCGGGGGTGGCTATGGCTACACCTTC. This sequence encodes CASSPGGGYGYTF. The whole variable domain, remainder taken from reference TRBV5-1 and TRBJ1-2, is KAGVTQTPRYLIKTRGQQVTLSCSPISGHRSVSWYQQTPGQGLQFLFEYFSETQRNKGNFPGRFSGRQFSNSRSEMNVSTLELGDSALYLCASSPGGGYGYTFGSGTRLTVV.

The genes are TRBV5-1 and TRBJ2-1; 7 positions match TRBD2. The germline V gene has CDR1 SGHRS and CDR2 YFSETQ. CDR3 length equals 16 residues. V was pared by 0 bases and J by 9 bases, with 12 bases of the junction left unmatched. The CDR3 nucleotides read TGCGCCAGCAGCTTGGGCCCCGCTAGCGGTGGGGGTGAGCAGTTCTTC. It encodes CASSLGPASGGGEQFF. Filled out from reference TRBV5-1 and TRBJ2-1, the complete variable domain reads KAGVTQTPRYLIKTRGQQVTLSCSPISGHRSVSWYQQTPGQGLQFLFEYFSETQRNKGNFPGRFSGRQFSNSRSEMNVSTLELGDSALYLCASSLGPASGGGEQFFGPGTRLTVL.